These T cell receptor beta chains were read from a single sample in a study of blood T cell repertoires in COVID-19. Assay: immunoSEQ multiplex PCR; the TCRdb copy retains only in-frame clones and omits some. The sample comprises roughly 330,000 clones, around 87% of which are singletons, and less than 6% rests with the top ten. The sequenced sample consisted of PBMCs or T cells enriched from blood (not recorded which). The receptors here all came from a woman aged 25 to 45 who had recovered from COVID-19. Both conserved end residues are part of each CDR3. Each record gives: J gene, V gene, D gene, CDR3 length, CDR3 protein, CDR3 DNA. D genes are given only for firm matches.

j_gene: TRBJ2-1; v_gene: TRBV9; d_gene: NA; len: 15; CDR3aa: CASSVPGGRYNEQFF; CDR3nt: TGTGCCAGCAGCGTACCGGGGGGCCGATACAATGAGCAGTTCTTC
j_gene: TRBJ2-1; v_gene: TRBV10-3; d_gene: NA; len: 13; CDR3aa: CAISGGFSNEQFF; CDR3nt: TGTGCCATCAGTGGCGGGTTTTCTAATGAGCAGTTCTTC
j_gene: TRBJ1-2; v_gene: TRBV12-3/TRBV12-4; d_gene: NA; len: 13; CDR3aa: CASLLTGFHGYTF; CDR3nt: TGTGCCAGCCTCCTTACGGGGTTCCATGGCTACACCTTC
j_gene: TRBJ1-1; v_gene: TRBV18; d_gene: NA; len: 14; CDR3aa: CASSPGGVDTEAFF; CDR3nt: TGTGCCAGCTCACCGGGGGGGGTGGACACTGAAGCTTTCTTT
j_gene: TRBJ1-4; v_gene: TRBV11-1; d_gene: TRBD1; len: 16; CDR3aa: CASSSGQGASNEKLFF; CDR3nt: TGTGCCAGCAGCTCGGGACAGGGGGCGAGTAATGAAAAACTGTTTTTT
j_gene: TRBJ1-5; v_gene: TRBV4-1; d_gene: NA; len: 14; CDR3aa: CASSQGLGNQPQHF; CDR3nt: TGCGCCAGCAGCCAGGGACTGGGGAATCAGCCCCAGCATTTT
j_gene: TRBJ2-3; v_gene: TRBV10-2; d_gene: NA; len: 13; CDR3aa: CASSEQLTDTQYF; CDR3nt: TGCGCCAGCAGTGAACAGCTCACAGATACGCAGTATTTT
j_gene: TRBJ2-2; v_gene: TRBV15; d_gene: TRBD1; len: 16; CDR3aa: CATSSRDRVHTGELFF; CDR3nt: TGTGCCACCAGCAGCCGGGACAGGGTTCACACCGGGGAGCTGTTTTTT
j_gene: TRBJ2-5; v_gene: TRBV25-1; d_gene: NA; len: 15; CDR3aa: CASSVSGTAQETQYF; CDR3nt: TGTGCCAGCAGTGTATCCGGGACTGCGCAAGAGACCCAGTACTTC
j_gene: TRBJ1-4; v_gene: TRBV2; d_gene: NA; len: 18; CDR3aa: CASRETGLVLAPREKLFF; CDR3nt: TGTGCCAGCAGAGAAACCGGGCTCGTCCTAGCACCAAGGGAAAAACTGTTTTTT
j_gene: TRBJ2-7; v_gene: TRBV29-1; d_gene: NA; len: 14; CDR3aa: CSVHLGPSRYEQYF; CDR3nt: TGCAGCGTCCACCTGGGCCCTTCCAGGTACGAGCAGTACTTC
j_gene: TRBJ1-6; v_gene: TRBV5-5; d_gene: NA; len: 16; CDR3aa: CASSSNRQTSNSPLHF; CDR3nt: TGTGCCAGCAGCAGTAACCGACAGACTTCTAATTCACCCCTCCACTTT
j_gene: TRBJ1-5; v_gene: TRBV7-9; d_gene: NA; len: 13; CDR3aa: CASSKTGDQPQHF; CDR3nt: TGTGCCAGCAGCAAGACAGGCGATCAGCCCCAGCATTTT
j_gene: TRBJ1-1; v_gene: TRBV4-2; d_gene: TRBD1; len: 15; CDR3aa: CASSQGTGSGTEAFF; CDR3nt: TGTGCCAGCAGCCAAGGGACAGGGTCGGGAACTGAAGCTTTCTTT